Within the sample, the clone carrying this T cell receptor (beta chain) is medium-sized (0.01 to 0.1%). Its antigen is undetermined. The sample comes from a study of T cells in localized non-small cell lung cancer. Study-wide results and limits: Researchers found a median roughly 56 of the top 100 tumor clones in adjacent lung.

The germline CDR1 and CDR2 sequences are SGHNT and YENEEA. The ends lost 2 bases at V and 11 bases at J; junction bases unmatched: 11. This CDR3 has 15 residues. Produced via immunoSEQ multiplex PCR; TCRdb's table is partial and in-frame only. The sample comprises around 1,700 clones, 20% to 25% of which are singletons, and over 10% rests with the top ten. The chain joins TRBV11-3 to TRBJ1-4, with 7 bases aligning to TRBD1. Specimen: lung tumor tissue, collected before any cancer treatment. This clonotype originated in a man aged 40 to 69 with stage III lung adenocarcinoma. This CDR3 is CASSLLSGGQSKLFF. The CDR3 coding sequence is TGTGCCAGCAGCTTATTGTCGGGGGGACAGTCGAAACTGTTTTTT.